These 21 T cell receptor beta chains came from one sample sequenced in a study of cytomegalovirus exposure and HLA in healthy donors. The protocol was immunoSEQ multiplex PCR, while the TCRdb copy is restricted to in-frame clones and leaves out a portion. The table records 70,000 to 75,000 clones, approximately 94% of them present only once. Sequenced material: PBMCs. The origin of the receptors is a woman between 18 and 29 years old in good health and CMV-seropositive.

The chain has TRBV5-8 and TRBJ1-6; perhaps TRBD1 as D (5 bases). The CDR3 is made up of 13 amino acids. The germline V and J ends were trimmed by 9 bases and 8 bases, with 15 bases remaining between them. CDR1 is SGHTS and CDR2 is YDEGEE in the germline V gene. In DNA, the CDR3 is TGTGCCACCCCAAAAGCAGGGTATTCACCCCTCCACTTT. Translated: CATPKAGYSPLHF.

This chain connects TRBV5-5 to TRBJ2-3; D gene uncertain. The V and J ends lost 4 bases and 2 bases respectively, with 17 bases between them. The CDR3 runs 16 residues. Germline lookup yields CDR1 SGHKS and CDR2 YYEKEE (reference sequence). This CDR3 is CASSPTPYRNTDTQYF. DNA of the CDR3: TGTGCCAGCAGCCCGACACCCTACAGAAACACAGATACGCAGTATTTT.

The chain joins TRBV15 to TRBJ1-1; TRBD1 is a possible D gene (5 bases). The CDR3 is 15 amino acids. Germline loops: CDR1 LNHNV, CDR2 YYDKDF (reference sequence). V lost 4 bases, J lost 0 bases, and 12 bases lay in between. In nucleotides, the CDR3 is TGTGCCACCAGCACCGGGGGAAGGCTGAACACTGAAGCTTTCTTT. This translates into CATSTGGRLNTEAFF.

The genes are TRBV5-1 and TRBJ2-5, with 7 bases aligning to TRBD1. Germline CDR1 SGHRS, CDR2 YFSETQ. V dropped 4 bases and J dropped 2; count of bases not matched to a gene: 5. The CDR3 has 14 amino acids. CDR3 protein: CASSPHRGQETQYF. CDR3 nucleotide sequence: TGCGCCAGCAGCCCTCACAGGGGTCAAGAGACCCAGTACTTC.

The gene calls are TRBV2 and TRBJ2-3; 7 nucleotides match TRBD2. Germline-derived CDR1 and CDR2 are SNHLY and FYNNEI. Unmatched junction bases numbered 3, after V lost 3 bases and J lost 3 bases. The length of the CDR3 is 14 residues. CDR3: CASSDGRGTDTQYF. The DNA for the CDR3 is TGTGCCAGCAGTGACGGGCGGGGGACAGATACGCAGTATTTT.

This clone showed up just once. The V call is TRBV29-1, the J call TRBJ2-7, with 8 positions matching TRBD1. The germline V gene encodes CDR1 SQVTM and CDR2 ANQGSEA. The CDR3 contains 14 residues. The ends lost 1 base at V and 5 bases at J; junction bases unmatched: 7. The CDR3 loop reads CSVEGQGATHEQYF. CDR3 sequence (DNA): TGCAGCGTTGAAGGCCAGGGGGCCACTCACGAGCAGTACTTC.

V usage is TRBV27 and J usage is TRBJ1-2, with D hard to call. Trimming shortened V by 3 bases and J by 1 base, and 6 bases separated the two germline ends. The CDR3 runs to 13 residues. Germline CDR1 is MNHEY and CDR2 is SMNVEV (reference sequence). The CDR3 DNA reads as TGTGCCAGCAGTTTGCGGATTAACTATGGCTACACCTTC. This gives the protein CASSLRINYGYTF.

V and J are TRBV28 and TRBJ1-3, with D unresolved. The germline V gene has CDR1 MDHEN and CDR2 SYDVKM. V was pared by 6 bases and J by 0 bases, with 12 bases between. The CDR3 totals 15 residues. As DNA, the CDR3 is TGTGCCAGCAGAAACACCATCAGCTCTGGAAACACCATATATTTT. It yields the protein CASRNTISSGNTIYF.

This sequence joins TRBV7-9 and TRBJ1-4; 7 nucleotides align to TRBD1. With 5 bases clipped from V and 5 bases from J, the junction kept 5 bases outside the gene matches. The germline V gene has CDR1 SEHNR and CDR2 FQNEAQ (reference sequence). CDR3 length: 14 amino acids. The CDR3 loop reads CASSPGTENEKLFF. The CDR3 DNA follows: TGTGCCAGCAGCCCCGGGACAGAAAATGAAAAACTGTTTTTT.

CDR3 sequence reads: CASSLVRQGAPEQYF. The CDR3 nucleotides are TGTGCCAGCAGTTTAGTAAGACAGGGGGCCCCCGAGCAGTACTTC. The rearrangement joins TRBV28 to TRBJ2-7; 10 bases agree with TRBD1. The CDR3 length is 15 residues. Germline V gives CDR1 MDHEN, CDR2 SYDVKM. After removal of 2 bases from V and 6 bases from J, the junction contained 7 bases not matched to a gene.

The rearrangement joins TRBV2 to TRBJ2-3, with 7 bases identical to TRBD2. Germline V gene sequence: CDR1 SNHLY, CDR2 FYNNEI. J lost 1 base, V lost 3 bases, and 7 bases had no gene match. This CDR3 comprises 16 residues. The CDR3 coding sequence is TGTGCCAGCAGTGAGAGGAGTCTAGCGGGCACAGATACGCAGTATTTT. The encoded protein is CASSERSLAGTDTQYF.

This sequence joins TRBV4-1 and TRBJ1-6, with TRBD1 identical over 8 bases. In germline, CDR1 is MGHRA, CDR2 YSYEKL. The trim removed 4 bases at V and 6 bases at J, leaving 2 bases unmatched. The CDR3 runs 14 residues. CDR3 bases: TGCGCCAGCAGCCTGGACAGGGCTAATTCACCCCTCCACTTT. The encoded protein is CASSLDRANSPLHF.

This clone has a single count. This chain links TRBV2 with TRBJ1-5; D is ambiguous. Germline V lookup: CDR1 SNHLY, CDR2 FYNNEI. V was trimmed by 3 bases and J by 3 bases, leaving 12 bases between them. The CDR3 extends over 15 amino acids. The CDR3 here is CASSDSFRLNQPQHF. CDR3 sequence (DNA): TGTGCCAGCAGTGATTCGTTTAGACTCAATCAGCCCCAGCATTTT.

J is TRBJ2-7 and V is TRBV13, with D perhaps TRBD1 (6 bases). This CDR3 is built from 15 residues. Germline loops: CDR1 PRHDT, CDR2 FYEKMQ (reference sequence). V dropped 4 bases and J dropped 2 bases, with 15 bases sitting between them. This CDR3 reads CASSSSGWDTYEQYF. The CDR3 nucleotides read TGTGCCAGCAGCTCCAGCGGTTGGGACACCTACGAGCAGTACTTC. The whole variable domain, filled in from reference TRBV13 and TRBJ2-7, reads AAGVIQSPRHLIKEKRETATLKCYPIPRHDTVYWYQQGPGQDPQFLISFYEKMQSDKGSIPDRFSAQQFSDYHSELNMSSLELGDSALYFCASSSSGWDTYEQYFGPGTRLTVT.

The V gene is TRBV29-1, the J gene TRBJ1-4, with a possible D match to TRBD1 (5 bases). Looked up from germline, CDR1 is SQVTM and CDR2 is ANQGSEA. Trimming pared 2 bases from V and 8 bases from J, leaving 12 bases between. The CDR3 extends over 13 amino acids. The CDR3 nucleotides are TGCAGCGTTGAATTTGGGGGAGGGGAAAAACTGTTTTTT. It specifies CSVEFGGGEKLFF.

The genes are TRBV5-1 and TRBJ1-1; a possible D gene is TRBD1 (6 bases). The CDR3 extends over 16 amino acids. Trimming cost V 4 bases and J 11 bases, with 27 bases left between them. The germline gives CDR1 SGHRS, CDR2 YFSETQ. The CDR3 protein is CASSPGQNAGTRAAFF. As DNA, the CDR3 is TGCGCCAGCAGCCCGGGACAAAATGCCGGAACAAGGGCGGCTTTCTTT.

The rearrangement uses TRBV11-2 and TRBJ2-7; tentatively, D is TRBD1 (6 bases). CDR1 and CDR2 from the germline V gene are SGHAT and FQNNGV. The CDR3 is made up of 16 amino acids. V was pared by 5 bases and J by 3 bases, with 20 bases between. Written as DNA, the CDR3 is TGTGCCAGCAGCACACAACTCGGGACAAGTAACTACGAGCAGTACTTC. Protein product: CASSTQLGTSNYEQYF.

The V and J genes are TRBV5-6 and TRBJ1-1; D is unclear. The CDR3 runs to 16 residues. Deletions cut 4 bases from V and 0 bases from J, with 16 bases between. CDR1 is SGHDT and CDR2 is YYEEEE in the germline V gene. The DNA for the CDR3 is TGTGCCAGCAGCAGGGAGGACCTCTCTTTGAACACTGAAGCTTTCTTT. This gives the protein CASSREDLSLNTEAFF. Drawing the rest from reference TRBV5-6 and TRBJ1-1, the complete variable domain is DAGVTQSPTHLIKTRGQQVTLRCSPKSGHDTVSWYQQALGQGPQFIFQYYEEEERQRGNFPDRFSGHQFPNYSSELNVNALLLGDSALYLCASSREDLSLNTEAFFGQGTRLTVV.

The sample holds one count of this clone. The gene calls are TRBV5-1 and TRBJ1-6, with 7 bases aligning to TRBD1. The CDR3 runs 15 residues. V lost 3 bases, J lost 7 bases, and 7 bases stayed unmatched. Germline-derived CDR1 and CDR2 are SGHRS and YFSETQ. The CDR3 nucleotides read TGCGCCAGCAGCTGGAGCTGGGACAGCAATTCACCCCTCCACTTT. Translating gives CASSWSWDSNSPLHF.

The chain joins TRBV5-1 to TRBJ1-2, with a weak D call TRBD1 (5 bases). This CDR3 has 15 residues. Between the trimmed V and J ends, which lost 5 bases and 0 bases, there was a span of 14 bases. Germline CDR1 reads SGHRS; CDR2 reads YFSETQ. CDR3 sequence reads: CASSMGGIANYGYTF. CDR3 DNA sequence: TGCGCCAGCAGTATGGGGGGAATCGCTAACTATGGCTACACCTTC.

This chain uses TRBV6-1 with TRBJ2-3; TRBD1 agrees at 7 bases. From germline, CDR1 is MNHNS and CDR2 SASEGT. The CDR3 is 14 amino acids. Trimming took 6 bases from V and 2 from J; bases not matched to a gene: 5. The CDR3 DNA is TGTGCCAGCAGACGACAGGGCCTCACAGATACGCAGTATTTT. It yields the protein CASRRQGLTDTQYF.